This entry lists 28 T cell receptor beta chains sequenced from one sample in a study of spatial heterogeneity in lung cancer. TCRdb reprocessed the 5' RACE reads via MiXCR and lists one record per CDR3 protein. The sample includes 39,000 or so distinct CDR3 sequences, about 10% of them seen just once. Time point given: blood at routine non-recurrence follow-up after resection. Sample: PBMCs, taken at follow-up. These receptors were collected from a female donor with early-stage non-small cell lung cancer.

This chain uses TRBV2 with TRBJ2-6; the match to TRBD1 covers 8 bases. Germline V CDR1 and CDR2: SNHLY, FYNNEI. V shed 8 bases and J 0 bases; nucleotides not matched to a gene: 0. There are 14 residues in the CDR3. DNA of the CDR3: TGTGCCAGCGGACAGGGCTCTGGGGCCAACGTCCTGACTTTC. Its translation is CASGQGSGANVLTF.

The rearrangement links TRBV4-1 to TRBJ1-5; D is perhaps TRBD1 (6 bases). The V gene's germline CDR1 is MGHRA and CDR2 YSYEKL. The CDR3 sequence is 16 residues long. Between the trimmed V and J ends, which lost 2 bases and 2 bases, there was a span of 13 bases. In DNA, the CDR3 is TGCGCCAGCAGCCAACTCACAGGGTTTGGCAATCAGCCCCAGCATTTT. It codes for CASSQLTGFGNQPQHF.

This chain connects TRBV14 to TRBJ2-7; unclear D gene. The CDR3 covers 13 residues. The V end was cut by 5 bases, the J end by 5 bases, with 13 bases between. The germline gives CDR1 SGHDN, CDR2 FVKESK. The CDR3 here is CASSVRAVHEQYF. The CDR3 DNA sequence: TGTGCCAGCAGCGTCAGAGCAGTCCACGAGCAGTACTTC.

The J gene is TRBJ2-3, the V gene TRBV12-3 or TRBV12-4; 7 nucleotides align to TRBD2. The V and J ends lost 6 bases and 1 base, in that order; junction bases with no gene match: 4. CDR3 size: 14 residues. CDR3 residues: CASRIGGGTDTQYF. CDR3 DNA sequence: TGTGCCAGCAGGATTGGGGGGGGCACAGATACGCAGTATTTT.

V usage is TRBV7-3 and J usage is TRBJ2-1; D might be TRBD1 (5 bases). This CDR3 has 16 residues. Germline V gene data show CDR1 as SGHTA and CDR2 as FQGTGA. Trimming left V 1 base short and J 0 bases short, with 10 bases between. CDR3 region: CASSLMGRSSYNEQFF. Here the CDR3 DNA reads TGTGCCAGCAGCTTAATGGGGCGGAGCTCCTACAATGAGCAGTTCTTC.

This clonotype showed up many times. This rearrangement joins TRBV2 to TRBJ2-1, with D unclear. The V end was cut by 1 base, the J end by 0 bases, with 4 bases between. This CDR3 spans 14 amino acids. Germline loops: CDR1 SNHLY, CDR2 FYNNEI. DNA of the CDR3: TGTGCCAGCAGTGAAGAGGGCTCCTACAATGAGCAGTTCTTC. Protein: CASSEEGSYNEQFF.

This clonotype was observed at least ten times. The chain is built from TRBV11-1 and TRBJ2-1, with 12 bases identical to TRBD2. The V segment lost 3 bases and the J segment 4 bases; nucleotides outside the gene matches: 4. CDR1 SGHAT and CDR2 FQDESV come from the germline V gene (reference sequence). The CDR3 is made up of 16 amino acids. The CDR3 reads CASSFLTSGGYNEQFF. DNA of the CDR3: TGTGCCAGCAGCTTCTTGACTAGCGGGGGTTACAATGAGCAGTTCTTC.

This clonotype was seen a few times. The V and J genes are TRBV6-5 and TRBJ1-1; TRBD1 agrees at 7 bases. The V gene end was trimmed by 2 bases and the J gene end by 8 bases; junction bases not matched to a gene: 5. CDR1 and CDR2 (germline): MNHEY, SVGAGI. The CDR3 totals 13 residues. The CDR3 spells CASSYRGGVEAFF. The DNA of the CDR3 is TGTGCCAGCAGTTACAGAGGGGGCGTCGAAGCTTTCTTT.

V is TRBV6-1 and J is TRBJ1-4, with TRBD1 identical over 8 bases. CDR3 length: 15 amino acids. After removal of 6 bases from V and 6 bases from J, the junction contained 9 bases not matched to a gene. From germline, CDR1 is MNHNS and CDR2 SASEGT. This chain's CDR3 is CASSDYLTGDEKLFF. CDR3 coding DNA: TGTGCCAGCAGCGACTACTTGACAGGGGATGAAAAACTGTTTTTT.

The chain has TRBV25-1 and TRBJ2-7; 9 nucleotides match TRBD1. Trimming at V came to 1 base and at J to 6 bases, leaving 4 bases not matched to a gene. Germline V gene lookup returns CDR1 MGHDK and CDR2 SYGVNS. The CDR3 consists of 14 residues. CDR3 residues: CASSESRQGVEQYF. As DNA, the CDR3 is TGTGCCAGCAGTGAATCGAGACAGGGGGTCGAGCAGTACTTC.

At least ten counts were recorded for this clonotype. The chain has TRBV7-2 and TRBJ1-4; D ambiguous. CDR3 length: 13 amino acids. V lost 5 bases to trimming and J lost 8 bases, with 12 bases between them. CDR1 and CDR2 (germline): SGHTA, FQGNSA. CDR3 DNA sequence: TGTGCCAGCAGCCGGAGGATGAACGAAAAACTGTTTTTT. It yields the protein CASSRRMNEKLFF.

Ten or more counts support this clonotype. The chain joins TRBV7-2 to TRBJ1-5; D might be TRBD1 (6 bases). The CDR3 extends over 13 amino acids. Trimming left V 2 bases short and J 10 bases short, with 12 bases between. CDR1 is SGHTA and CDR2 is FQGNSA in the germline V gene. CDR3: CASSLKFGGPQHF. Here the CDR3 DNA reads TGTGCCAGCAGCTTAAAATTCGGGGGCCCCCAGCATTTT.

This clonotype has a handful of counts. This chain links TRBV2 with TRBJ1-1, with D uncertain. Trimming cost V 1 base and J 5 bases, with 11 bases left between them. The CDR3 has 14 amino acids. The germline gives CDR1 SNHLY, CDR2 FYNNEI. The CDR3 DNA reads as TGTGCCAGCAGTGAAGGCCTTAGGAAGACTGAAGCTTTCTTT. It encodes CASSEGLRKTEAFF.

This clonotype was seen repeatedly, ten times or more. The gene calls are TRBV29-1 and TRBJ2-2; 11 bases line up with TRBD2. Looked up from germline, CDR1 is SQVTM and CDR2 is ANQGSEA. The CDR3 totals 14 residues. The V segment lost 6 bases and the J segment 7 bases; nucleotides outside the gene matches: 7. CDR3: CSVLAGGSDGELFF. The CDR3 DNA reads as TGCAGCGTCCTAGCGGGGGGATCGGACGGGGAGCTGTTTTTT.

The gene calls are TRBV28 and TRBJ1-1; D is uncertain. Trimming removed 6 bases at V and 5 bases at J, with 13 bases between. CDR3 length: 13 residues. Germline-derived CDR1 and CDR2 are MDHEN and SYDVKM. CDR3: CASRVSPGTEAFF. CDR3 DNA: TGTGCCAGCAGGGTCAGTCCGGGGACTGAAGCTTTCTTT.

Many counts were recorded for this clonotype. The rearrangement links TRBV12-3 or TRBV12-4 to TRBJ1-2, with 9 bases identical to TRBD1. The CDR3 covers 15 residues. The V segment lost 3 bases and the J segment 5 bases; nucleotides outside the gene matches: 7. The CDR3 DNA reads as TGTGCCAGCAGTTTTTCGGAACAGGGGGCGTATGGCTACACCTTC. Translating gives CASSFSEQGAYGYTF.

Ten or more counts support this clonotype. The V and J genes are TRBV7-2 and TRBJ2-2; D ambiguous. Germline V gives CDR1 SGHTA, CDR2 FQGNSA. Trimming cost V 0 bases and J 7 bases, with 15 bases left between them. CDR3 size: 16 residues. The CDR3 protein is CASSLALALSRGELFF. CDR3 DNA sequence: TGTGCCAGCAGCTTAGCCCTCGCCTTATCACGCGGGGAGCTGTTTTTT.

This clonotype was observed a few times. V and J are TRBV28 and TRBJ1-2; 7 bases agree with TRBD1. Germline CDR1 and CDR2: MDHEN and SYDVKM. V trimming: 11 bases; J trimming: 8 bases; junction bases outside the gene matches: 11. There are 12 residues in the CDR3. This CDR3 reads CAVENRGGGYTF. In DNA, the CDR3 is TGTGCCGTTGAGAACAGGGGAGGCGGCTACACCTTC.

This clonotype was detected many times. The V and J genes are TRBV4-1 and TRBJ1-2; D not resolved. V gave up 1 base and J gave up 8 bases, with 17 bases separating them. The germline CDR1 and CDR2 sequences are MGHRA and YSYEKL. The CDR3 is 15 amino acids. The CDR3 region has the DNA TGCGCCAGCAGCCAAGCGAGCCCGCCGCAGTGGGGCTACACCTTC. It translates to CASSQASPPQWGYTF.

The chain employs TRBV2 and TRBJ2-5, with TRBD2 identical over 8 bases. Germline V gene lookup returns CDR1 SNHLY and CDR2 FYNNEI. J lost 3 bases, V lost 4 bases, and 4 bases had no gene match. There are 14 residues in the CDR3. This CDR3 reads CASSAVSGEETQYF. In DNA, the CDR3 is TGTGCCAGCAGTGCGGTTAGCGGGGAAGAGACCCAGTACTTC.

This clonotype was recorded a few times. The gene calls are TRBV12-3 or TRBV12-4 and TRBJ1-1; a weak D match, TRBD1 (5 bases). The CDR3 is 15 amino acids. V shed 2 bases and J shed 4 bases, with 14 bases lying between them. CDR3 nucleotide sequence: TGTGCCAGCAGTTTAACAGGCGGGACTGGCACTGAAGCTTTCTTT. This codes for CASSLTGGTGTEAFF.

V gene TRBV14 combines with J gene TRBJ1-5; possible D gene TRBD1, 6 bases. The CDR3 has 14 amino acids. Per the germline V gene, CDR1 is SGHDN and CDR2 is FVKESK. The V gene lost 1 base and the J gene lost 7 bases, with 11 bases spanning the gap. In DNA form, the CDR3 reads TGTGCCAGCAGCCAAGGGGGGGCAGGGCAGCCCCAGCATTTT. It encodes CASSQGGAGQPQHF.

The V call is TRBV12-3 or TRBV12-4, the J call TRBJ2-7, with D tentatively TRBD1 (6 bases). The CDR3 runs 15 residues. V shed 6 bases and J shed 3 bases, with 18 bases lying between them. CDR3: CASSPGQGSGYEQYF. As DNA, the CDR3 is TGTGCCAGCAGCCCTGGCCAGGGGTCAGGCTACGAGCAGTACTTC.

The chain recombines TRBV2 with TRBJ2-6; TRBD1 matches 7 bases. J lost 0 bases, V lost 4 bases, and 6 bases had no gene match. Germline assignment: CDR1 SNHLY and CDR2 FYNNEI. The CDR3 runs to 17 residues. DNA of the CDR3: TGTGCCAGCAGTGGACAGGGAGAAAGCTCTGGGGCCAACGTCCTGACTTTC. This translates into CASSGQGESSGANVLTF.

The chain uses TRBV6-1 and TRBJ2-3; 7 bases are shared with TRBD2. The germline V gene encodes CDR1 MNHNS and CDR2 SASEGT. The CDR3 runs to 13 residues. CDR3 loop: CATAGPSTDTQYF. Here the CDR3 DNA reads TGTGCTACAGCGGGACCGAGCACAGATACGCAGTATTTT.

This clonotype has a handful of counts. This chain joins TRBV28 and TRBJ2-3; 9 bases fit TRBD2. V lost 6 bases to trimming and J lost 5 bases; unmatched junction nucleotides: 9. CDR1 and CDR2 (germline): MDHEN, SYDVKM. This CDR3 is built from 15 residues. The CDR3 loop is CASSQGGGGRDTQYF. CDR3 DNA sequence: TGTGCCAGCAGCCAGGGCGGGGGGGGCCGAGATACGCAGTATTTT.

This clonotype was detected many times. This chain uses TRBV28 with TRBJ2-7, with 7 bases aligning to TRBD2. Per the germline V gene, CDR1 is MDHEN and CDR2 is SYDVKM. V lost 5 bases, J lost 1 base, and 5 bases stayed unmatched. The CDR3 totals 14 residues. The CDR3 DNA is TGTGCCAGCAGTCCCCCGGGGGGATCCTACGAGCAGTACTTC. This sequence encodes CASSPPGGSYEQYF.

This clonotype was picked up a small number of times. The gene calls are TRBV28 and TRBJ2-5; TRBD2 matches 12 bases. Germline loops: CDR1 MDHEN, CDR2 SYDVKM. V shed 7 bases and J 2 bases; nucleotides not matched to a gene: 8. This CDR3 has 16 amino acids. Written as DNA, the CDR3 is TGTGCCAGCACCGCTCGAGGACTAGCGGGACAAGAGACCCAGTACTTC. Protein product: CASTARGLAGQETQYF.